This TCR beta chain was captured by sequencing in a study of graft-versus-host responses after intestinal transplantation. Study-level information: As for transplant type, recipients had multivisceral, liver-intestinal, or isolated intestinal grafts.

The data were produced by immunoSEQ multiplex PCR, yet TCRdb's version contains in-frame clones alone and is incomplete. The table records over 60,000 clones, roughly 92% of them present only once. General study findings and limits: High graft-versus-host to host-versus-graft clonal ratios were found in allografts of patients who had graft-donor T cell macrochimerism. GvH clonotypes were identified within recipient marrow, with a subset emerging first in ileum or blood.

There are 15 residues in the CDR3. Trimming stripped 2 bases from V and 0 bases from J, with 9 bases between. Germline CDR1 reads SGHTA; CDR2 reads FQGNSA. To note about this clone: The antigen is undetermined.

Sample: bone marrow, taken 700 to 850 days after intestinal transplantation. This chain connects TRBV7-2 to TRBJ2-3; D is undetermined. The TCR sequence derives from a human patient who received an intestinal transplant, so some T cells may come from the graft donor. This CDR3 is CASSLYLLSTDTQYF. CDR3 sequence (DNA): TGTGCCAGCAGCTTATATTTACTCAGCACAGATACGCAGTATTTT.